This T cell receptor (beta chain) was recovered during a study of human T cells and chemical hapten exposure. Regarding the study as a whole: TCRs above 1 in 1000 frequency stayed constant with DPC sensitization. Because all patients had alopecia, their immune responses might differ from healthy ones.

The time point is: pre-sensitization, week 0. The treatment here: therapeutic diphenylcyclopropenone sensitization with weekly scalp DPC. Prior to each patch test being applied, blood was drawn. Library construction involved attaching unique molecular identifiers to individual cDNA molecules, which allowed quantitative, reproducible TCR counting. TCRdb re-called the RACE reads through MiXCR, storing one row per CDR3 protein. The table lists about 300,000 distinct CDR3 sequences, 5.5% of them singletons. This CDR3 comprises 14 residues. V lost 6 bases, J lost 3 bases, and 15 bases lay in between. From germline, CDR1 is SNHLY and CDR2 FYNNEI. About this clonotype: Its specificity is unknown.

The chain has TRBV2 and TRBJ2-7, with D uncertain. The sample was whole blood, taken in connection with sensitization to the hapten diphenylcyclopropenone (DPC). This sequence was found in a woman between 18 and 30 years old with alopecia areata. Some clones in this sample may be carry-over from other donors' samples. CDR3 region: CASRGKMRSYEQYF. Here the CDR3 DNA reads TGTGCCAGCAGGGGGAAAATGCGCAGCTACGAGCAGTACTTC.